This T cell receptor (beta chain) was recovered during a study of cytomegalovirus exposure and HLA in healthy donors. Study findings and constraints: Later analysis showed most CMV-associated TCR beta chains appearing HLA-restricted. For TCR beta chains, V- and J-gene trimming was later linked to a missense DCLRE1C variant. In an earlier analysis, most TCR beta V segments were productive about 87% or about 30% of the time.

Trimming removed 4 bases from V and 2 bases from J; junction bases left unmatched: 3. CDR1 is SGHNT, CDR2 YYREEE, per germline (reference sequence). This CDR3 is 16 amino acids long. The PCR employed 60 Vbeta primers together with 13 Jbeta primers. Generated by immunoSEQ multiplex PCR, the TCRdb table keeps only in-frame clones and is missing some. The sample records 90,000 or so clones, 69% being singletons. This clone was counted between two and nine times. Its specificity is unknown. The specimen sequenced was PBMCs. The clonotype originates from a middle-aged man in good health and CMV-seronegative. The genes are TRBV5-4 and TRBJ2-2; TRBD2 matches 12 bases. As DNA, the CDR3 is TGTGCCAGCAGCCCACTAGCGGGGGGTAACACCGGGGAGCTGTTTTTT. Protein sequence: CASSPLAGGNTGELFF.